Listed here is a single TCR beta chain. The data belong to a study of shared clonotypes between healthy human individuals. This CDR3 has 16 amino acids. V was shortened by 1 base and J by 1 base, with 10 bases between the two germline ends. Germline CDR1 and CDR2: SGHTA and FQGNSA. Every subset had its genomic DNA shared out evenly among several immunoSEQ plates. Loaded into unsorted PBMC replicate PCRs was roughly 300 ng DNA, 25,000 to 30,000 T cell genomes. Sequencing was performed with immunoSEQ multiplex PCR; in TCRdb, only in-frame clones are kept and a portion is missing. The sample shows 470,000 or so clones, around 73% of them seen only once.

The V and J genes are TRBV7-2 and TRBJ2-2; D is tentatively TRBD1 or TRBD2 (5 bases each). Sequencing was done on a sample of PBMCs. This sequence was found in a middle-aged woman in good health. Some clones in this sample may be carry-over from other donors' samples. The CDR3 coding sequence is TGTGCCAGCAGCTTAGAGGGACCGGGGAACACCGGGGAGCTGTTTTTT. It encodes CASSLEGPGNTGELFF.